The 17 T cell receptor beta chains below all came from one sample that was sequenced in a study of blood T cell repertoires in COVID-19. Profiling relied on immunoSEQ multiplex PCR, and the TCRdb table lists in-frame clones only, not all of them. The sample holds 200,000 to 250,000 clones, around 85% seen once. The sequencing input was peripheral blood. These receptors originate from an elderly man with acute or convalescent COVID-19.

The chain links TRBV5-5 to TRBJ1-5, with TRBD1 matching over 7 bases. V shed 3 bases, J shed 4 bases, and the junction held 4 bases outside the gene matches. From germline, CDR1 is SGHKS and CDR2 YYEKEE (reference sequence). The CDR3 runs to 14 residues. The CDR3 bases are TGTGCCAGCAGCTCCGACAGGGTAAATCAGCCCCAGCATTTT. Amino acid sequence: CASSSDRVNQPQHF. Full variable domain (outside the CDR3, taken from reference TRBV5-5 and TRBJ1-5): DAGVTQSPTHLIKTRGQQVTLRCSPISGHKSVSWYQQVLGQGPQFIFQYYEKEERGRGNFPDRFSARQFPNYSSELNVNALLLGDSALYLCASSSDRVNQPQHFGDGTRLSIL.

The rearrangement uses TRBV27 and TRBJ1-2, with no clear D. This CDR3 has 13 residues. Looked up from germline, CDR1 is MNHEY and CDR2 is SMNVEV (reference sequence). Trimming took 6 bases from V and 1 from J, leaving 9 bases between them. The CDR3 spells CASSLAGNYGYTF. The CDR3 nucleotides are TGTGCCAGCAGCCTCGCGGGTAACTATGGCTACACCTTC.

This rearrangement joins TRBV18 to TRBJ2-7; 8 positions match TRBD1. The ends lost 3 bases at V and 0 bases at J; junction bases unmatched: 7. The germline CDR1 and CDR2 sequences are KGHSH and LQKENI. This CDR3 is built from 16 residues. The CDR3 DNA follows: TGTGCCAGCTCACCCCCCGGGACAGGAGCCTCCTACGAGCAGTACTTC. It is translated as CASSPPGTGASYEQYF.

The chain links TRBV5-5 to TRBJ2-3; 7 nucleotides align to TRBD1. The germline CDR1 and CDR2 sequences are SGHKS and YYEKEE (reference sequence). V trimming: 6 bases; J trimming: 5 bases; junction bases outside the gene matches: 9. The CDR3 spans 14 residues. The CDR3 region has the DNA TGTGCCAGCAACAAAAGGGGGCTCGGAGATACGCAGTATTTT. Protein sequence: CASNKRGLGDTQYF.

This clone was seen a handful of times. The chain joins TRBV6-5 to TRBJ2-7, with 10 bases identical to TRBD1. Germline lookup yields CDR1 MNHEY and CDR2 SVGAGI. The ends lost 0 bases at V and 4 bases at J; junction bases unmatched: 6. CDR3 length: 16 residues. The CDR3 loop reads CASSYSRQGAGYEQYF. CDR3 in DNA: TGTGCCAGCAGTTACTCCCGACAGGGGGCTGGGTACGAGCAGTACTTC.

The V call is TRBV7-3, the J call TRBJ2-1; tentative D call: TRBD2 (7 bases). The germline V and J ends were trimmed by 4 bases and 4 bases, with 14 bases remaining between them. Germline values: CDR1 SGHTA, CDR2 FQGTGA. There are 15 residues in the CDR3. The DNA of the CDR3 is TGTGCCAGCAGCTCGGGCGGGGGCCCTTACAATGAGCAGTTCTTC. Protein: CASSSGGGPYNEQFF.

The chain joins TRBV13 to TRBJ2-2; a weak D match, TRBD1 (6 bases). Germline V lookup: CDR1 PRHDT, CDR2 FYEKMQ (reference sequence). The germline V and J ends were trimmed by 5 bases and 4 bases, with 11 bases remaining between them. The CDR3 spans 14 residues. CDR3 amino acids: CASSRNRATGELFF. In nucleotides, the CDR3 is TGTGCCAGCAGCAGAAACAGGGCCACCGGGGAGCTGTTTTTT.

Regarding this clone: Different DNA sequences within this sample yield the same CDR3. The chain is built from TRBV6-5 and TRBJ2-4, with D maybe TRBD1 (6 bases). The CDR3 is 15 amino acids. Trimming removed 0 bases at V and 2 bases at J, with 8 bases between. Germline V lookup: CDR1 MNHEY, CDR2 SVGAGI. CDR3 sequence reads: CASSYSRGSKNIQYF. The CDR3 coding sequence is TGTGCCAGCAGTTACTCGAGGGGGTCCAAAAACATTCAGTACTTC.

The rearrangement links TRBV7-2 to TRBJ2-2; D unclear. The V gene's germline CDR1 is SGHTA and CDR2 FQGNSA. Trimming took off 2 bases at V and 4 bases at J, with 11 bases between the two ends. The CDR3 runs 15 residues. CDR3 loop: CASSLKGGSTGELFF. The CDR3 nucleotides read TGTGCCAGCAGCTTAAAAGGCGGTTCCACCGGGGAGCTGTTTTTT.

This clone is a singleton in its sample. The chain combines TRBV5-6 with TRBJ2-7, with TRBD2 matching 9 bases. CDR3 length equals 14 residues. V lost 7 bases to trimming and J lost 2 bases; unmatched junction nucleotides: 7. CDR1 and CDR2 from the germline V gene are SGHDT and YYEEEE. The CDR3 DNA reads TGTGCCAGCGAAAAAAGCGGGGGGACCTACGAGCAGTACTTC. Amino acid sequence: CASEKSGGTYEQYF. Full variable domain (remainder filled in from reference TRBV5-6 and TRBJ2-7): DAGVTQSPTHLIKTRGQQVTLRCSPKSGHDTVSWYQQALGQGPQFIFQYYEEEERQRGNFPDRFSGHQFPNYSSELNVNALLLGDSALYLCASEKSGGTYEQYFGPGTRLTVT.

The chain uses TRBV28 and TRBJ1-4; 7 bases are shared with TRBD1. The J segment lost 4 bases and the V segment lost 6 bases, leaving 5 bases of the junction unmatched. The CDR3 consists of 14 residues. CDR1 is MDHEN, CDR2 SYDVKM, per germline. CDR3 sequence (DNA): TGTGCCAGCAGGGCAGGGGGGATTAATGAAAAACTGTTTTTT. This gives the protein CASRAGGINEKLFF. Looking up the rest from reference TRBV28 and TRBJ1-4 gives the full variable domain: DVKVTQSSRYLVKRTGEKVFLECVQDMDHENMFWYRQDPGLGLRLIYFSYDVKMKEKGDIPEGYSVSREKKERFSLILESASTNQTSMYLCASRAGGINEKLFFGSGTQLSVL.

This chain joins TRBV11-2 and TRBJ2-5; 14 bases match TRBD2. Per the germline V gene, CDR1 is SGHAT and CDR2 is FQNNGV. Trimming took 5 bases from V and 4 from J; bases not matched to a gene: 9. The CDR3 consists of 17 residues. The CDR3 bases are TGTGCCAGCAGCCCCCCGTCCGGGACTAGCGGGAGAGAGACCCAGTACTTC. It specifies CASSPPSGTSGRETQYF. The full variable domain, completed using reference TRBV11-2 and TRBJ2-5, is EAGVAQSPRYKIIEKRQSVAFWCNPISGHATLYWYQQILGQGPKLLIQFQNNGVVDDSQLPKDRFSAERLKGVDSTLKIQPAKLEDSAVYLCASSPPSGTSGRETQYFGPGTRLLVL.

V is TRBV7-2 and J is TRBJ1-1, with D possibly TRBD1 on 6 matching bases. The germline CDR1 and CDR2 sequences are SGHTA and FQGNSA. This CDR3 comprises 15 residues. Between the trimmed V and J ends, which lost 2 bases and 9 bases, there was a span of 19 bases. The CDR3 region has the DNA TGTGCCAGCAGCTTATCCTTGACCGGGACAAAGAAAGCTTTCTTT. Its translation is CASSLSLTGTKKAFF.

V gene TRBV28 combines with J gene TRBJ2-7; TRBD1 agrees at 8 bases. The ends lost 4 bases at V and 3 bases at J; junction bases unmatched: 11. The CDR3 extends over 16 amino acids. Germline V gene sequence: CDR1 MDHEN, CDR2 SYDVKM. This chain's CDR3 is CASSSPGQGRFYEQYF. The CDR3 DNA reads TGTGCCAGCAGTTCCCCCGGACAGGGTAGGTTCTACGAGCAGTACTTC.

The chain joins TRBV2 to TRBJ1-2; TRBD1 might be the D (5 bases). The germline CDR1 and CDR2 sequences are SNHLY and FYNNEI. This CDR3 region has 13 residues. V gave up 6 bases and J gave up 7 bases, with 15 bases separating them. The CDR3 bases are TGTGCCAGCAGATTCGGGACTGCGGCTGGCTACACCTTC. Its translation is CASRFGTAAGYTF.

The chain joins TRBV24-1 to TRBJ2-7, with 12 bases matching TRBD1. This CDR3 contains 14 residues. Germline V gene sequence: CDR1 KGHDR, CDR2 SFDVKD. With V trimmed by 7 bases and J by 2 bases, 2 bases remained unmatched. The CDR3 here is CATRGQGATYEQYF. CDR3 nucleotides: TGTGCCACCAGGGGACAGGGGGCGACCTACGAGCAGTACTTC.

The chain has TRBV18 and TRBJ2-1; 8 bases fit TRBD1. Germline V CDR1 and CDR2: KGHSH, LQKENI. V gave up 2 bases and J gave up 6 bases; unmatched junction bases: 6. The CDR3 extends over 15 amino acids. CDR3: CASSPSQGAANEQFF. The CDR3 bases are TGTGCCAGCTCACCAAGTCAGGGGGCGGCCAATGAGCAGTTCTTC.